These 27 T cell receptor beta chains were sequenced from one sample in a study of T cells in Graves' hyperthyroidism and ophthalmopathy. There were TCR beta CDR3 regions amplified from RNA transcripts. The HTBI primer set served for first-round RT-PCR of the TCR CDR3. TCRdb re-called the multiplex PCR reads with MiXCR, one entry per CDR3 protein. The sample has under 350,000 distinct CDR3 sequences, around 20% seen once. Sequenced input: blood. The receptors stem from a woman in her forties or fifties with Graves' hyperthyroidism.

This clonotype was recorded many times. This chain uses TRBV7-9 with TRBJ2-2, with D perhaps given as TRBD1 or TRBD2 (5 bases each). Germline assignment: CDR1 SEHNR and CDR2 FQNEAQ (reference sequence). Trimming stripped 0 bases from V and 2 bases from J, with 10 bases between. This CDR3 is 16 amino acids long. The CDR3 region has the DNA TGTGCCAGCAGCTTAGCGCCGGGGCCTAACACCGGGGAGCTGTTTTTT. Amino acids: CASSLAPGPNTGELFF.

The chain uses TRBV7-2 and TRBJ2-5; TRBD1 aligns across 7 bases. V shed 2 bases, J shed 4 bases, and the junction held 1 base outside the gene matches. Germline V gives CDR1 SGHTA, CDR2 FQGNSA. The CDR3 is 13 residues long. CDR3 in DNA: TGTGCCAGCAGCTTATGGGACAGAGAGACCCAGTACTTC. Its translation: CASSLWDRETQYF.

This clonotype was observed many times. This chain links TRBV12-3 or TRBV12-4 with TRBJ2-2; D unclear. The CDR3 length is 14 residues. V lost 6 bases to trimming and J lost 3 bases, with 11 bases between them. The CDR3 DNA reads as TGTGCCAGCAGCCCCAGACCAGACACCGGGGAGCTGTTTTTT. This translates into CASSPRPDTGELFF.

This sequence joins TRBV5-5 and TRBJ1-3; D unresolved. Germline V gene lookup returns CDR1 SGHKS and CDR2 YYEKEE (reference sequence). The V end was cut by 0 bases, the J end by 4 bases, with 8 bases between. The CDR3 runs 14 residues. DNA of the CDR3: TGTGCCAGCAGCTTGGAGGGAACCGGAAACACCATATATTTT. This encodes CASSLEGTGNTIYF.

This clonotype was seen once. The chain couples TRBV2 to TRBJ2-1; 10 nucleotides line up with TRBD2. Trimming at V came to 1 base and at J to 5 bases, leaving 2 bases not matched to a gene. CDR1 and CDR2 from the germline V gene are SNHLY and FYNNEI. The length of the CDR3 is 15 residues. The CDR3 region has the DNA TGTGCCAGCAGTGAAGGGCTAGCGGGGGACAATGAGCAGTTCTTC. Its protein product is CASSEGLAGDNEQFF.

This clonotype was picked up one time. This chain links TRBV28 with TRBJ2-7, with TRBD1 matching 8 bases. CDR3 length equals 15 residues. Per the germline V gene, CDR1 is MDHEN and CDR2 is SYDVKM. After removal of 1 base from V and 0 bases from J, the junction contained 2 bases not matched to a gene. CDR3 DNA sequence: TGTGCCAGCAGTTTATATCAGGGGGCCTCCTACGAGCAGTACTTC. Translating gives CASSLYQGASYEQYF.

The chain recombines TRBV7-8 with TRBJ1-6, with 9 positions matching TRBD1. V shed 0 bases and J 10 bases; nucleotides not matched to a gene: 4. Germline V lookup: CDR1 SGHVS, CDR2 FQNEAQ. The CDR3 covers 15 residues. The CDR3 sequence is CASSLADRGRSPLHF. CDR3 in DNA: TGTGCCAGCAGCTTAGCGGACAGGGGAAGATCACCCCTCCACTTT.

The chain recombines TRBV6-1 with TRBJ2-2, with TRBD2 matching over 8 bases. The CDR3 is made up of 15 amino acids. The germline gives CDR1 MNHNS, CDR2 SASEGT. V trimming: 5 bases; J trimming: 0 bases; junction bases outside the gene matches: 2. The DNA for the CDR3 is TGTGCCAGCAGTATGGGACTAGCGAACACCGGGGAGCTGTTTTTT. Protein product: CASSMGLANTGELFF.

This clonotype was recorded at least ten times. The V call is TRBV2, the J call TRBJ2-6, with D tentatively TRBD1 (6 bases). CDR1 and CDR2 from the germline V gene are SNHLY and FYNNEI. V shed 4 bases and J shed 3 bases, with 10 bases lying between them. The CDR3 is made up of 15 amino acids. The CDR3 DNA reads TGTGCCAGCAGTGCAACAGGGTTTGGGGCCAACGTCCTGACTTTC. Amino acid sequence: CASSATGFGANVLTF. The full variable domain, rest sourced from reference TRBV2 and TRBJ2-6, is EPEVTQTPSHQVTQMGQEVILRCVPISNHLYFYWYRQILGQKVEFLVSFYNNEISEKSEIFDDQFSVERPDGSNFTLKIRSTKLEDSAMYFCASSATGFGANVLTFGAGSRLTVL.

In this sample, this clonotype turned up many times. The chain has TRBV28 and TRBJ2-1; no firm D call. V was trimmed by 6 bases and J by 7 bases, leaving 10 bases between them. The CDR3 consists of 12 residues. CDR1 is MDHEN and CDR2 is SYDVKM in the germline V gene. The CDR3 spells CASSGQWNEQFF. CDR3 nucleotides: TGTGCCAGCAGCGGGCAGTGGAATGAGCAGTTCTTC.

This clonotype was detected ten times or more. CDR3 nucleotides: TGTGCCAGCGGCCTATCGAGGTACTCTGGAAACACCATATATTTT. Translated, it gives CASGLSRYSGNTIYF. This chain connects TRBV28 to TRBJ1-3; no firm D call. The germline V and J ends were trimmed by 8 bases and 0 bases, with 14 bases remaining between them. The CDR3 has 15 amino acids. Germline lookup yields CDR1 MDHEN and CDR2 SYDVKM.

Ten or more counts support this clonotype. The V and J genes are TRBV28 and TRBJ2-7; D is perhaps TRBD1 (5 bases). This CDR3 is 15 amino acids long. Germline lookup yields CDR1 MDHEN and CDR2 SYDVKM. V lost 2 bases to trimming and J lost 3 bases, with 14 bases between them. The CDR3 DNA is TGTGCCAGCAGTTTAATAGGGGTAGGGAACTACGAGCAGTACTTC. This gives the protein CASSLIGVGNYEQYF.

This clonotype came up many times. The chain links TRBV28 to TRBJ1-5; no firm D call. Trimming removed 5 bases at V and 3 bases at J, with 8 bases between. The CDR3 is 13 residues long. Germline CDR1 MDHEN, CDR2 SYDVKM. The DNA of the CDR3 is TGTGCCAGCAGTAAAAGTATCAATCAGCCCCAGCATTTT. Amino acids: CASSKSINQPQHF.

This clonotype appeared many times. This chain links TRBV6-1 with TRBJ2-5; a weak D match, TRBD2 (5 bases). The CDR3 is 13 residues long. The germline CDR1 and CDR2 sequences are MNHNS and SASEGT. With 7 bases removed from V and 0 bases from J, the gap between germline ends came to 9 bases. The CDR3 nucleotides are TGTGCCAGCAAGAGGGCAAACCAAGAGACCCAGTACTTC. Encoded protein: CASKRANQETQYF.

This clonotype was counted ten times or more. CDR3 nucleotide sequence: TGTGCCAGCAGCTTAGGAGGGACTCGTAATGAGCAGTTCTTC. Its translation is CASSLGGTRNEQFF. The chain couples TRBV7-8 to TRBJ2-1; possible D gene TRBD2, 6 bases. Germline CDR1 is SGHVS and CDR2 is FQNEAQ. The CDR3 length is 14 residues. The ends were cut back, 1 base at V and 7 bases at J, with 11 bases in the middle.

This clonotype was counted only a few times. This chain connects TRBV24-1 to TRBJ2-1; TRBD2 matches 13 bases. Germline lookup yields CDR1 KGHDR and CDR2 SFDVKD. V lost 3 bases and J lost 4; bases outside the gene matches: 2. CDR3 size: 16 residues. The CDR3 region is CATSDPGLAGYNEQFF. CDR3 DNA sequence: TGTGCCACCAGTGATCCGGGACTAGCGGGGTACAATGAGCAGTTCTTC.

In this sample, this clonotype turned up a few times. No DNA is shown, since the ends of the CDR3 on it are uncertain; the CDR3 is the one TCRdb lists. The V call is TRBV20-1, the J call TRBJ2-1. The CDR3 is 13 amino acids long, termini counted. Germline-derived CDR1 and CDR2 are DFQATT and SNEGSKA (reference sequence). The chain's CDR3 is CSASLGTGNEQFF.

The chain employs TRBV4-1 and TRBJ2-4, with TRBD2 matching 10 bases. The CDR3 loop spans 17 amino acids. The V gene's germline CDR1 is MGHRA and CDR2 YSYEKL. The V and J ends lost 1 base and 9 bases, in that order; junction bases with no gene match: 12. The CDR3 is CASSQAGWSGGAGIQYF. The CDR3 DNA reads TGCGCCAGCAGCCAAGCAGGGTGGAGCGGGGGGGCTGGCATTCAGTACTTC.

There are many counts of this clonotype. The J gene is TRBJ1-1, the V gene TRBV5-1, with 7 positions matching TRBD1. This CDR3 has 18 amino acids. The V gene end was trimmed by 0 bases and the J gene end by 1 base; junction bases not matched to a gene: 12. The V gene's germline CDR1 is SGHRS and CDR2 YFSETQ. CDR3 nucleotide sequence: TGCGCCAGCAGCTTGGCATTGTCAGGGGGATTGGGGAACACTGAAGCTTTCTTT. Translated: CASSLALSGGLGNTEAFF.

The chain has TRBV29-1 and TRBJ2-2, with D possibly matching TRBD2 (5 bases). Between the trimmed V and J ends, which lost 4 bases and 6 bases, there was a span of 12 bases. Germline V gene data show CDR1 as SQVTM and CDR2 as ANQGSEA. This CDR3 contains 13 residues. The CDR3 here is CSVARSGAGELFF. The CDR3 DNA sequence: TGCAGCGTTGCACGGTCCGGGGCCGGGGAGCTGTTTTTT.

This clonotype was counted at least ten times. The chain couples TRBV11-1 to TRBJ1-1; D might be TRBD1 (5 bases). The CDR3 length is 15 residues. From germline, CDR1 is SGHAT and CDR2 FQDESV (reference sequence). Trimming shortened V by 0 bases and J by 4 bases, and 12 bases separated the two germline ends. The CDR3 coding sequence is TGTGCCAGCAGCTTAGCAGGGGTTGTGGGCACTGAAGCTTTCTTT. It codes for CASSLAGVVGTEAFF.

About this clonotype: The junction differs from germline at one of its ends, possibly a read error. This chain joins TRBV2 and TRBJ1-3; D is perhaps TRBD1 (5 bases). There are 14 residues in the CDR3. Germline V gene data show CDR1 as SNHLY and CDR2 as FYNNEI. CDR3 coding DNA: TGTGCCAACAGTATCCCACAGGCTGGAAACACCATATATTTT. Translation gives CANSIPQAGNTIYF.

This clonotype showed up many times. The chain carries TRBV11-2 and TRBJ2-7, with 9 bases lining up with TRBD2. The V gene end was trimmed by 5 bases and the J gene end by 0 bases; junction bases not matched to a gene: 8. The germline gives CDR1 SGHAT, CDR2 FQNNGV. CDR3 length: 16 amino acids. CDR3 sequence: CASSRRGSGSSYEQYF. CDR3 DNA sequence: TGTGCCAGCAGCCGCCGCGGTAGCGGGAGCTCCTACGAGCAGTACTTC.

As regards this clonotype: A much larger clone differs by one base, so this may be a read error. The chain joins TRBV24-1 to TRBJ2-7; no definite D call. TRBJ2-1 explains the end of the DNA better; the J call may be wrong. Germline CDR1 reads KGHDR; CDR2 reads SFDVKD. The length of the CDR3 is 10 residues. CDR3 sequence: CATSFYEQFF. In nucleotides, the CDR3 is TGTGCCACCAGTTTCTACGAGCAGTTCTTC.

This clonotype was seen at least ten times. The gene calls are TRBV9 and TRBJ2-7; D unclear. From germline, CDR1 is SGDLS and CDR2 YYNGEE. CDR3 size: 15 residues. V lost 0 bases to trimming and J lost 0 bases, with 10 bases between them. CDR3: CASSVGARTSYEQYF. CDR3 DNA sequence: TGTGCCAGCAGCGTAGGGGCCAGGACCTCCTACGAGCAGTACTTC.

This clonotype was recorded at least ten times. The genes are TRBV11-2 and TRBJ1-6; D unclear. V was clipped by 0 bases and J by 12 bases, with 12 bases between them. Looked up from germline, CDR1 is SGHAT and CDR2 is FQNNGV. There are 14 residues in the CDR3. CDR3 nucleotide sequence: TGTGCCAGCAGCTTAGACTTACCGGGCGTACCCCTCCACTTT. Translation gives CASSLDLPGVPLHF.

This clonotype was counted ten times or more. The CDR3 protein is CSARADRGNYGYTF. The CDR3 DNA reads as TGCAGTGCTAGAGCGGACAGGGGGAACTATGGCTACACCTTC. The chain recombines TRBV20-1 with TRBJ1-2; 10 positions agree with TRBD1. Germline CDR1 DFQATT, CDR2 SNEGSKA (reference sequence). J lost 2 bases, V lost 1 base, and 1 base had no gene match. The CDR3 contains 14 residues.